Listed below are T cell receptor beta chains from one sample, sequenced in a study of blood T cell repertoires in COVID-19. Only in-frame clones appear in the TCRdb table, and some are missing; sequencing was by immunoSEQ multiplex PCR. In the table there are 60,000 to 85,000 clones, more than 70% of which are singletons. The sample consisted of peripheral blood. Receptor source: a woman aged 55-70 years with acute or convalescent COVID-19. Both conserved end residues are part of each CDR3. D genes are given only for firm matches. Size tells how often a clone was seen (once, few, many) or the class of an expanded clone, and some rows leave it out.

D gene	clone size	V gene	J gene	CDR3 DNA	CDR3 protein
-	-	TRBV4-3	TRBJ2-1	TGCGCCAGCAGCCAAGAACCCACTTACAATGAGCAGTTCTTC	CASSQEPTYNEQFF
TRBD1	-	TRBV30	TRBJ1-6	TGTGCCTGGAGAAAAGATGGGACAGGCCTTAATTCACCCCTCCACTTT	CAWRKDGTGLNSPLHF
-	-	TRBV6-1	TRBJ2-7	TGTGCCAGCAGTGAGGCCAGGGGCCTGAGTTGGGAGCAGTACTTC	CASSEARGLSWEQYF
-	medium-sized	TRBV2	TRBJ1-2	TGTGCCAGCAGTGAAGGAGTAGTTCGGTTGGCGGACTATGGCTACACCTTC	CASSEGVVRLADYGYTF
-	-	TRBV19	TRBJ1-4	TGTGCCAGTAGTACCTACCCGGACAGCCAAAATGAAAAACTGTTTTTT	CASSTYPDSQNEKLFF
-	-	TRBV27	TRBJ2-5	TGTGCCAGCAGTTTAGACTCGGAAGAGACCCAGTACTTC	CASSLDSEETQYF
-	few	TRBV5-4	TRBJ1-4	TGTGCCAGCAGCTTGGCGGGGTCGGGTGAAAAACTGTTTTTT	CASSLAGSGEKLFF
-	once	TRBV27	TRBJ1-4	TGTGCCAGCAGTCCAAACAGCCTGGCCGGAGAAAAACTGTTTTTT	CASSPNSLAGEKLFF
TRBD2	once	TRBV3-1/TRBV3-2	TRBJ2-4	TGTGCCAGCAGCCAAGCCCCAACTAGCGGGGGAGTAGCCAAAAACATTCAGTACTTC	CASSQAPTSGGVAKNIQYF
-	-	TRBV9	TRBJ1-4	TGTGCCAGCAGCGTAGACAAAGATGAAAAACTGTTTTTT	CASSVDKDEKLFF
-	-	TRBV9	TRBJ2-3	TGTGCCAGCAGCGTAGGCCCCGGGGCAGATACGCAGTATTTT	CASSVGPGADTQYF
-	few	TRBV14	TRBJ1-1	TGTGCCAGCGGCCTTGGAGTGAACACTGAAGCTTTCTTT	CASGLGVNTEAFF
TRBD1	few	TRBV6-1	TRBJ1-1	TGTGCCAGCAGTGGTCCTCAGGGGGCGGTAGGCACTGAAGCTTTCTTT	CASSGPQGAVGTEAFF
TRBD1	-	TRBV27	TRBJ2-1	TGTGCCAGCAGCCCTGAAGGGGGCGCGGGTAATGAGCAGTTCTTC	CASSPEGGAGNEQFF
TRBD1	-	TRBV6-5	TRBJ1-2	TGTGCCAGCAGTCCGACAGGGGGCTCCTATGGCTACACCTTC	CASSPTGGSYGYTF
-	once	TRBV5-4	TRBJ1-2	TGTGCCAGCAGCTTGGAAGGGAGAGGTGGCTACACCTTC	CASSLEGRGGYTF
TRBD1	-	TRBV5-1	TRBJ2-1	TGCGCCAGCATCCGGGACAGGTTTTACAATGAGCAGTTCTTC	CASIRDRFYNEQFF
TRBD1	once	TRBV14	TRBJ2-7	TGTGCCAGCAGCTCGAGCCGGGACAGGCAGTACTTC	CASSSSRDRQYF
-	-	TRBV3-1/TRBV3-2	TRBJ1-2	TGTGCCAGCAGCCAAGTTGAAAGGCAGGGGCTTCCCAAAGGCTACACCTTC	CASSQVERQGLPKGYTF
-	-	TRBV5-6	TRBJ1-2	TGTGCCAGCAGCTCCGACAGATATGGCTACACCTTC	CASSSDRYGYTF
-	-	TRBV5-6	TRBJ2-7	TGTGCCTCGCTCGTGGGCCCGAGCTCCTACGAGCAGTACTTC	CASLVGPSSYEQYF
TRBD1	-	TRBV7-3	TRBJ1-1	TGTGCCAGCAGTCAAACAGGGGCGAACACTGAAGCTTTCTTT	CASSQTGANTEAFF
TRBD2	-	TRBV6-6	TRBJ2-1	TGTGCCAGCAGAATTAGCGGGGGGATTTACAATGAGCAGTTCTTC	CASRISGGIYNEQFF
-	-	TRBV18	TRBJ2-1	TGTGCCAGCTCCCCGGGTTCCTACAATGAGCAGTTCTTC	CASSPGSYNEQFF
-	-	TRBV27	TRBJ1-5	TGTGCCAGCAGTTTAGGACGGGGGGATCAGCCCCAGCATTTT	CASSLGRGDQPQHF
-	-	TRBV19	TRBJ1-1	TGTGCCAGTAGTTTCCGGGGGGGGCCGAACACTGAAGCTTTCTTT	CASSFRGGPNTEAFF
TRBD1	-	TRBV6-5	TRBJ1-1	TGTGCCAGCAGGCTGACAGGGGCTGACACTGAAGCTTTCTTT	CASRLTGADTEAFF
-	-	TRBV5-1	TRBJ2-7	TGCGCCAGCAGCTTGGAGGGGGAGATAGCCTACGAGCAGTACTTC	CASSLEGEIAYEQYF
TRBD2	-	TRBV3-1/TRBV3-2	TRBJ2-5	TGTGCCAGCAGCCCCGTGGCTAGCGGGCCGACCCAGTACTTC	CASSPVASGPTQYF
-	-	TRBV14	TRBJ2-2	TGTGCCAGCAGCCAAAGGGGATCTGAGTACACCGGGGAGCTGTTTTTT	CASSQRGSEYTGELFF
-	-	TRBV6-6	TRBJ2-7	TGTGCCAGCAGTTACTTACCGGCCTACGAGCAGTACTTC	CASSYLPAYEQYF
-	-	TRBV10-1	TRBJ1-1	TGCGCCAGCAGTGAGACACCGTTGAACGACACTGAAGCTTTCTTT	CASSETPLNDTEAFF
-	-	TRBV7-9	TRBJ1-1	TGTGCCAGCAGCTCCCAGGTGAACACTGAAGCTTTCTTT	CASSSQVNTEAFF
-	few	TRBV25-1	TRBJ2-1	TGTGCCAGCGGCGGGGAGAATGAGCAGTTCTTC	CASGGENEQFF
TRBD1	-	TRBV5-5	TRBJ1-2	TGTGCCAGCGCGCTAACCGGGACAGGTAACCTCTATGGCTACACCTTC	CASALTGTGNLYGYTF
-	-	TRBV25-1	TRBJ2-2	TGTGCCAGCACGGACAGAGACTACACCGGGGAGCTGTTTTTT	CASTDRDYTGELFF
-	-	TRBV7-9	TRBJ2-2	TGTGCCAGCAGCTTTGGTTCGAGTACCGGGGAGCTGTTTTTT	CASSFGSSTGELFF
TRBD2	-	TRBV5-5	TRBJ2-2	TGTGCCAGCAGCTTGGTTGCGGGGGGCCGAACCGGGGAGCTGTTTTTT	CASSLVAGGRTGELFF
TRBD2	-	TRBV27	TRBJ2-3	TGTGCCAGCACCCCGGAGGGAGCGGGGGGCCGGGTAGGAGATACGCAGTATTTT	CASTPEGAGGRVGDTQYF
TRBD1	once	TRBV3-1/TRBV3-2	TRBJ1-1	TGTGCCAGCAGCCAAGAGCTTGATTGGGGACAGGTTACTAAGAACACTGAAGCTTTCTTT	CASSQELDWGQVTKNTEAFF
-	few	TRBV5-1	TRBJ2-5	TGCGCCAGCAGCCCGGGGGTAGGTCAAGAGACCCAGTACTTC	CASSPGVGQETQYF
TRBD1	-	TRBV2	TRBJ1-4	TGTGCCAGCACTCGTAGATCCGGGACAGGCTCGTGGGGTGAAAAACTGTTTTTT	CASTRRSGTGSWGEKLFF
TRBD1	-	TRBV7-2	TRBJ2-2	TGTGCCAGCACCTGGGGAGACAGGGGGTTCTCCGGGGAGCTGTTTTTT	CASTWGDRGFSGELFF
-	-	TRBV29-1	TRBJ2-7	TGCAGCGTTGGGTGGGCCGGCCTCTACGAGCAGTACTTC	CSVGWAGLYEQYF
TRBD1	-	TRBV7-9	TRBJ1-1	TGTGCCAGCAGCTTTAACACAGGGGGGTTGGGCACTGAAGCTTTCTTT	CASSFNTGGLGTEAFF
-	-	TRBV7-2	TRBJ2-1	TGTGCCAGCAACACTCTAAACAGGGATGAGCAGTTCTTC	CASNTLNRDEQFF
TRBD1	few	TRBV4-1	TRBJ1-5	TGCGCCAGCAGCCAAGATGGGGGGACAGAGAATCAGCCCCAGCATTTT	CASSQDGGTENQPQHF
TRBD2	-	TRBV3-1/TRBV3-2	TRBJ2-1	TGTGCCAGCAGCCCGCCGGGAGGGGAGCAGTTCTTC	CASSPPGGEQFF
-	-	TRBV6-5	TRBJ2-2	TGTGCCAGCAGTTACCGACCGGGCACCGGGGAGCTGTTTTTT	CASSYRPGTGELFF